The rows below give T cell receptor beta chains drawn from one sample of a study of T-cell reconstitution after alpha-beta-depleted transplantation in children. TCRdb re-called the PCR reads with MiXCR, one entry per CDR3 protein. Here the sample spans around 960,000 distinct CDR3 sequences, 25% to 30% being singletons. Sequences were derived from PBMCs, mostly from graft donor cells, sampled 360 days after TCRalphabeta/CD19-depleted stem cell transplant. These TCRs come from a boy under two years old who had a stem cell transplant for SCID, so the T cells may come from the graft donor. The CDR3 runs from the conserved cysteine through the conserved F or W.

v_call	j_call	cdr3_length	cdr3_aa
TRBV6-1	TRBJ2-2	16	CASSAAGQGYTGELFF
TRBV6-2/TRBV6-3	TRBJ2-5	16	CASSYPSTSGGETQYF
TRBV15	TRBJ2-3	15	CATSRAGGGTDTQYF
TRBV20-1	TRBJ2-5	15	CSADSGGSSQETQYF
TRBV15	TRBJ2-1	14	CATSPLTPGYEQFF
TRBV7-2	TRBJ1-1	17	CASSLASSLHMNTEAFF
TRBV25-1	TRBJ2-7	13	CASGTGGFYEQYF
TRBV7-9	TRBJ2-7	15	CASSLIGLGTYEQYF
TRBV5-1	TRBJ2-2	15	CASSSDRGQIGELFF
TRBV3-1	TRBJ2-7	14	CASSPYGALYEQYF
TRBV15	TRBJ1-4	16	CATSRVETGENEKLFF
TRBV5-1	TRBJ1-6	16	CASSLGSPNDNSPLHF
TRBV7-2	TRBJ2-2	16	CASSLRNSANTGELFF
TRBV28	TRBJ2-7	14	CASSLAPTYEVQYF
TRBV7-2	TRBJ2-1	16	CASSLVFIAAYNEQFF
TRBV12-3/TRBV12-4	TRBJ1-4	15	CASSLQGGGYEKLFF
TRBV18	TRBJ2-3	13	CASSPVGGHTQYF
TRBV3-1	TRBJ2-1	16	CASSRIRTGLKNEQFF
TRBV4-1	TRBJ2-7	15	CASSQWQGDSYEQYF
TRBV12-3/TRBV12-4	TRBJ1-5	13	CASNRQHNQPQHF
TRBV2	TRBJ2-7	15	CASSATGSSSYEQYF
TRBV3-1	TRBJ1-1	14	CASSQGLQNTEAFF
TRBV4-1	TRBJ2-1	17	CASSQVPPNSLEYEQFF
TRBV4-3	TRBJ2-1	13	CASSQALGNEQFF
TRBV7-2	TRBJ1-1	14	CASSLLPLNTEAFF
TRBV4-1	TRBJ2-5	15	CASSPETSRLETQYF
TRBV18	TRBJ2-2	15	CASSLDTANTGELFF
TRBV20-1	TRBJ1-1	11	CSAREHTEAFF
TRBV10-3	TRBJ2-3	13	CAISTSSTDTQYF
TRBV5-1	TRBJ2-1	15	CARGLTEPPYNEQFF
TRBV6-2/TRBV6-3	TRBJ2-2	15	CASSPSTSYTGELFF
TRBV7-9	TRBJ2-3	14	CASSRSGSSDTQYF
TRBV4-2	TRBJ2-5	18	CASSQETSGRYSKETQYF
TRBV5-1	TRBJ2-5	15	CASSLVQGGQETQYF
TRBV11-2	TRBJ1-3	17	CASSQAPDLRSGNTIYF
TRBV19	TRBJ2-2	15	CASSIVTSGSRELFF
TRBV6-5	TRBJ1-5	14	CASSYSQGDQPQHF
TRBV20-1	TRBJ2-4	20	CSASPPQGGGVILAKNIQYF
TRBV28	TRBJ2-2	15	CASSLRTLNTGELFF
TRBV14	TRBJ1-2	12	CASSQVHYGYTF
TRBV20-1	TRBJ2-3	15	CSATPLDSPTDTQYF
TRBV24-1	TRBJ2-2	13	CATRAANTGELFF
TRBV29-1	TRBJ1-3	13	CSVASGQGNTIYF
TRBV15	TRBJ2-1	14	CATSREFWGSEQFF
TRBV19	TRBJ1-5	13	CASSIYGNQPQHF
TRBV5-1	TRBJ2-1	15	CASSLAGGGGDEQFF
TRBV29-1	TRBJ2-4	13	CSVESRDGNIQYF
TRBV4-3	TRBJ2-3	16	CASSQVGGQGTDTQYF